This TCR beta chain was found in a study of T cell changes during pregnancy in multiple sclerosis. Sequencing used immunoSEQ multiplex PCR; TCRdb keeps in-frame clones, though not all of them. The profile shows 45,000 or so clones, over 85% of them singletons. As regards this clone: A junction boundary mismatches the germline segment, possibly from a read error.

CDR1 and CDR2 (germline): SSHAT, FNYEAQ (reference sequence). The CDR3 has 15 amino acids. The origin of this receptor is a female donor with multiple sclerosis, enrolled in a pregnancy study. This rearrangement joins TRBV7-7 to TRBJ2-1; 7 bases map to TRBD2. Sequenced material: peripheral blood, taken in the first trimester of pregnancy. CDR3 in amino acids: CASSSSPGGPVEQFF. The CDR3 DNA is TGTGCTAGCAGCTCCTCACCGGGGGGACCGGTTGAGCAGTTCTTC.